This is a list of T cell receptor beta chains from one sample in a study of shared clonotypes between healthy human individuals. Here immunoSEQ multiplex PCR was the method, and the copy in TCRdb shows in-frame clones only, minus some. This table holds over a million clones, about 74% found once. The sample taken for sequencing was memory CD4+ T cells sorted from blood. These receptors were taken from a man younger than 30 in good health. CDR3s include the opening cysteine and the closing phenylalanine or tryptophan. The D gene is left open where the match is weak. Rows give clone size only sometimes, using once, few, many, or a class for an expanded clone.

j_call: TRBJ2-5
d_call: -
clone_size: -
v_call: TRBV20-1
cdr3_aa: CSGLLETQYF
cdr3_nt: TGCAGTGGACTCCTGGAGACCCAGTACTTC

j_call: TRBJ1-5
d_call: -
clone_size: -
v_call: TRBV19
cdr3_aa: CASRGRNSNQPQHF
cdr3_nt: TGTGCCAGCAGAGGACGGAATAGCAATCAGCCCCAGCATTTT

j_call: TRBJ2-1
d_call: -
clone_size: -
v_call: TRBV5-6
cdr3_aa: CASSFPSVPSEFF
cdr3_nt: TGTGCCAGCAGCTTTCCTTCCGTACCCTCCGAGTTCTTC

j_call: TRBJ1-1
d_call: TRBD1
clone_size: -
v_call: TRBV28
cdr3_aa: CASRPPGQGGKAFF
cdr3_nt: TGTGCCAGCAGGCCACCGGGACAGGGGGGGAAAGCTTTCTTT

j_call: TRBJ2-7
d_call: -
clone_size: -
v_call: TRBV10-3
cdr3_aa: CAISGNSYEQYF
cdr3_nt: TGTGCCATCAGTGGCAACTCCTACGAGCAGTACTTC

j_call: TRBJ2-5
d_call: -
clone_size: -
v_call: TRBV9
cdr3_aa: CASSAAPTETQYF
cdr3_nt: TGTGCCAGCAGCGCAGCGCCTACGGAGACCCAGTACTTC

j_call: TRBJ2-2
d_call: -
clone_size: once
v_call: TRBV5-1
cdr3_aa: CASSLGTKEPEELFF
cdr3_nt: TGCGCCAGCAGCTTGGGGACCAAGGAACCCGAGGAGCTGTTTTTT

j_call: TRBJ2-5
d_call: TRBD2
clone_size: -
v_call: TRBV5-1
cdr3_aa: CASSFLASGKVETQYF
cdr3_nt: TGCGCCAGCAGCTTTTTGGCTAGCGGGAAAGTAGAGACCCAGTACTTC

j_call: TRBJ2-7
d_call: TRBD1
clone_size: -
v_call: TRBV18
cdr3_aa: CASSPRDRGLEQYF
cdr3_nt: TGTGCCAGCTCACCAAGGGACAGGGGGCTCGAGCAGTACTTC

j_call: TRBJ2-3
d_call: TRBD1
clone_size: -
v_call: TRBV4-3
cdr3_aa: CASSQARQGGFTQRDTQYF
cdr3_nt: TGCGCCAGCAGCCAGGCTAGACAGGGCGGCTTCACACAGCGGGATACGCAGTATTTT

j_call: TRBJ2-5
d_call: TRBD2
clone_size: few
v_call: TRBV6-6
cdr3_aa: CASSYASGGGQETQYF
cdr3_nt: TGTGCCAGCAGTTACGCGAGCGGGGGGGGGCAAGAGACCCAGTACTTC

j_call: TRBJ2-5
d_call: TRBD2
clone_size: -
v_call: TRBV2
cdr3_aa: CASSENLAGETQYF
cdr3_nt: TGTGCCAGCAGTGAAAATCTAGCGGGCGAGACCCAGTACTTC

j_call: TRBJ1-5
d_call: TRBD1
clone_size: -
v_call: TRBV25-1
cdr3_aa: CASIRRQGAWRQPQHF
cdr3_nt: TGTGCCAGCATTCGGAGACAGGGGGCATGGCGGCAGCCCCAGCATTTT

j_call: TRBJ1-3
d_call: -
clone_size: -
v_call: TRBV11-2
cdr3_aa: CASSFLDRSGNTIYF
cdr3_nt: TGTGCCAGCAGCTTTCTAGATCGTTCTGGAAACACCATATATTTT

j_call: TRBJ1-2
d_call: TRBD1
clone_size: -
v_call: TRBV5-1
cdr3_aa: CASSLRTGNGYTF
cdr3_nt: TGCGCCAGCAGCCTACGGACAGGGAACGGCTACACCTTC

j_call: TRBJ2-4
d_call: TRBD1
clone_size: -
v_call: TRBV5-1
cdr3_aa: CASSSNTGTGSTKNIQYF
cdr3_nt: TGCGCCAGCAGCTCAAACACCGGGACAGGGAGTACCAAAAACATTCAGTACTTC

j_call: TRBJ2-2
d_call: -
clone_size: -
v_call: TRBV7-3
cdr3_aa: CASSLPPGRMNTGELFF
cdr3_nt: TGTGCCAGCAGCTTACCACCCGGGCGGATGAACACCGGGGAGCTGTTTTTT

j_call: TRBJ2-7
d_call: -
clone_size: -
v_call: TRBV7-2
cdr3_aa: CASSLQGPNYEQYF
cdr3_nt: TGTGCCAGCAGCTTACAAGGTCCGAATTACGAGCAGTACTTC

j_call: TRBJ2-2
d_call: TRBD2
clone_size: -
v_call: TRBV2
cdr3_aa: CASSEGLGLAGPSTTGELFF
cdr3_nt: TGTGCCAGCAGTGAAGGGCTCGGACTAGCGGGACCCTCCACAACCGGGGAGCTGTTTTTT

j_call: TRBJ2-3
d_call: -
clone_size: -
v_call: TRBV5-1
cdr3_aa: CASSLGGASVPDTQYF
cdr3_nt: TGCGCCAGCAGCTTAGGGGGGGCCTCAGTCCCAGATACGCAGTATTTT

j_call: TRBJ2-1
d_call: TRBD1
clone_size: -
v_call: TRBV19
cdr3_aa: CASSIKGAGGISYNEQFF
cdr3_nt: TGTGCCAGTAGTATAAAGGGGGCGGGTGGGATCTCCTACAATGAGCAGTTCTTC

j_call: TRBJ1-5
d_call: -
clone_size: -
v_call: TRBV5-1
cdr3_aa: CASSLSRGQPQHF
cdr3_nt: TGCGCCAGCAGCTTGTCTCGAGGGCAGCCCCAGCATTTT

j_call: TRBJ2-3
d_call: -
clone_size: -
v_call: TRBV7-2
cdr3_aa: CASSLWDARTDTQYF
cdr3_nt: TGTGCCAGCAGCTTATGGGACGCCCGCACAGATACGCAGTATTTT

j_call: TRBJ2-7
d_call: TRBD2
clone_size: -
v_call: TRBV28
cdr3_aa: CASSPLAGPPSYEQYF
cdr3_nt: TGTGCCAGCAGTCCGCTAGCGGGGCCCCCTTCCTACGAGCAGTACTTC

j_call: TRBJ1-1
d_call: -
clone_size: -
v_call: TRBV19
cdr3_aa: CASSKRQNTEAFF
cdr3_nt: TGTGCCAGTAGTAAGCGACAGAACACTGAAGCTTTCTTT

j_call: TRBJ2-7
d_call: -
clone_size: -
v_call: TRBV2
cdr3_aa: CASSESFHKSYEQYF
cdr3_nt: TGTGCCAGCAGTGAATCGTTTCACAAGTCCTACGAGCAGTACTTC

j_call: TRBJ1-3
d_call: TRBD1
clone_size: -
v_call: TRBV30
cdr3_aa: CAWATQGAKGNTIYF
cdr3_nt: TGTGCCTGGGCGACTCAGGGGGCGAAAGGAAACACCATATATTTT

j_call: TRBJ2-1
d_call: -
clone_size: -
v_call: TRBV21-1
cdr3_aa: CASSKVVSPVQCINEQFF
cdr3_nt: TGTGCCAGCAGCAAAGTTGTAAGTCCAGTCCAATGCATCAATGAGCAGTTCTTC

j_call: TRBJ2-6
d_call: -
clone_size: -
v_call: TRBV7-8
cdr3_aa: CASSGQPSGANVLTF
cdr3_nt: TGTGCCAGCAGCGGTCAGCCCTCTGGGGCCAACGTCCTGACTTTC

j_call: TRBJ2-2
d_call: -
clone_size: few
v_call: TRBV7-8
cdr3_aa: CASSWGQNTGELFF
cdr3_nt: TGTGCCAGCAGCTGGGGACAGAACACCGGGGAGCTGTTTTTT

j_call: TRBJ1-1
d_call: TRBD1
clone_size: -
v_call: TRBV6-6
cdr3_aa: CASSYSTGVNTEAFF
cdr3_nt: TGTGCCAGCAGTTACTCGACAGGGGTGAACACTGAAGCTTTCTTT

j_call: TRBJ1-6
d_call: TRBD1
clone_size: -
v_call: TRBV9
cdr3_aa: CASSPQGGNSPLHF
cdr3_nt: TGTGCCAGCAGCCCCCAGGGGGGCAATTCACCCCTCCACTTT

j_call: TRBJ1-2
d_call: TRBD1
clone_size: -
v_call: TRBV9
cdr3_aa: CASSTGQGLSGYTF
cdr3_nt: TGTGCCAGCAGCACCGGACAGGGTCTATCTGGCTACACCTTC

j_call: TRBJ2-2
d_call: -
clone_size: few
v_call: TRBV5-4
cdr3_aa: CASSQSGGGSRELFF
cdr3_nt: TGTGCCAGCAGTCAATCAGGGGGAGGGAGTCGGGAGCTGTTTTTT

j_call: TRBJ1-6
d_call: -
clone_size: -
v_call: TRBV23-1
cdr3_aa: CASSRGYNINSPLHF
cdr3_nt: TGCGCCAGCAGTCGTGGGTATAATATAAATTCACCCCTCCACTTT

j_call: TRBJ2-1
d_call: -
clone_size: -
v_call: TRBV5-1
cdr3_aa: CASSPAFVYNEQFF
cdr3_nt: TGCGCCAGCAGCCCGGCCTTTGTCTACAATGAGCAGTTCTTC

j_call: TRBJ1-2
d_call: -
clone_size: many
v_call: TRBV29-1
cdr3_aa: CSVEDQEWWGNYGYTF
cdr3_nt: TGCAGCGTTGAAGATCAAGAGTGGTGGGGGAACTATGGCTACACCTTC

j_call: TRBJ2-3
d_call: TRBD2
clone_size: -
v_call: TRBV5-1
cdr3_aa: CASSLASGTRADTQYF
cdr3_nt: TGCGCCAGCAGCTTGGCATCCGGGACTAGGGCAGATACGCAGTATTTT

j_call: TRBJ2-7
d_call: -
clone_size: -
v_call: TRBV5-6
cdr3_aa: CASSLTQRTYEQYF
cdr3_nt: TGTGCCAGCAGCTTGACCCAGAGAACCTACGAGCAGTACTTC

j_call: TRBJ1-4
d_call: -
clone_size: -
v_call: TRBV19
cdr3_aa: CASTPTTKIEKLFF
cdr3_nt: TGTGCCAGTACCCCGACAACAAAGATTGAAAAACTGTTTTTT

j_call: TRBJ2-1
d_call: -
clone_size: -
v_call: TRBV5-1
cdr3_aa: CASSPDSYNEQFF
cdr3_nt: TGCGCCAGCAGCCCGGACAGTTACAATGAGCAGTTCTTC

j_call: TRBJ2-2
d_call: -
clone_size: -
v_call: TRBV7-7
cdr3_aa: CASSLGFTGELFF
cdr3_nt: TGTGCTAGCAGCTTAGGGTTCACCGGGGAGCTGTTTTTT

j_call: TRBJ2-7
d_call: TRBD1
clone_size: few
v_call: TRBV5-6
cdr3_aa: CASSLGPPGQGVRKQYF
cdr3_nt: TGTGCCAGCAGCTTGGGCCCGCCGGGACAGGGGGTACGGAAGCAGTACTTC

j_call: TRBJ2-2
d_call: TRBD1
clone_size: -
v_call: TRBV10-3
cdr3_aa: CASEVGDRGYTGELFF
cdr3_nt: TGTGCCAGCGAGGTTGGGGACAGGGGATACACCGGGGAGCTGTTTTTT